These T cell receptor beta chains were read from a single sample in a study of T cells of healthy individuals. TCRdb re-analysed the 5' RACE reads in MiXCR, keeping a single row per CDR3 protein. The sample has some 85,000 distinct CDR3 sequences; roughly 5.1% are singletons. The source of these receptors is a female donor in good health. The CDR3 runs from the conserved cysteine through the conserved F or W. The order of the fields is J gene, V gene, D gene, clone size, CDR3 protein, CDR3 DNA. The D gene is left open where the match is weak. Not all rows give a size; the values are once, few, many and, for expanded clones, a class.

J: TRBJ2-2
V: TRBV30
D: .
size: many
CDR3: CAWSPLMDSDTGELFF
DNA: TGTGCCTGGAGTCCCCTCATGGACTCCGACACCGGGGAGCTGTTTTTT

J: TRBJ2-1
V: TRBV19
D: TRBD2
size: .
CDR3: CASSIAGGSYNEQFF
DNA: TGTGCCAGTAGTATAGCGGGGGGCTCCTACAATGAGCAGTTCTTC

J: TRBJ2-1
V: TRBV29-1
D: .
size: many
CDR3: CSVEVSKGEQFF
DNA: TGCAGCGTTGAGGTCTCTAAGGGGGAGCAGTTCTTC

J: TRBJ2-5
V: TRBV28
D: TRBD2
size: many
CDR3: CASTPGGGGETQYF
DNA: TGTGCCAGCACCCCGGGGGGGGGAGGAGAGACCCAGTACTTC

J: TRBJ2-3
V: TRBV3-1
D: .
size: many
CDR3: CASSQIYEGDTQYF
DNA: TGTGCCAGCAGCCAAATCTACGAGGGGGATACGCAGTATTTT

J: TRBJ2-3
V: TRBV4-2
D: .
size: few
CDR3: CASSQAGTHNTQYF
DNA: TGTGCCAGCAGCCAAGCCGGGACTCACAATACGCAGTATTTT

J: TRBJ1-1
V: TRBV12-3/TRBV12-4
D: TRBD1
size: .
CDR3: CASREGTGWGNTEAFF
DNA: TGTGCCAGCAGAGAAGGGACAGGTTGGGGGAACACTGAAGCTTTCTTT

J: TRBJ2-3
V: TRBV6-1
D: .
size: few
CDR3: CASSGQATDTQYF
DNA: TGTGCCAGCAGTGGACAGGCCACAGATACGCAGTATTTT

J: TRBJ1-6
V: TRBV27
D: .
size: many
CDR3: CASSFSANAGSYNSPLHF
DNA: TGTGCCAGCAGTTTCTCCGCCAATGCGGGCTCCTATAATTCACCCCTCCACTTT

J: TRBJ2-3
V: TRBV5-4
D: .
size: .
CDR3: CASSLYGLQYF
DNA: TGTGCCAGCAGCTTGTACGGGTTGCAGTATTTT

J: TRBJ1-6
V: TRBV6-6
D: .
size: .
CDR3: CASSTAPLNLQGKESPLHF
DNA: TGTGCCAGCAGTACCGCACCATTAAACTTACAGGGAAAGGAGTCACCCCTCCACTTT

J: TRBJ2-7
V: TRBV5-4
D: .
size: .
CDR3: CASSLGDRAYEQYF
DNA: TGTGCCAGCAGCTTGGGAGACAGAGCTTACGAGCAGTACTTC

J: TRBJ1-5
V: TRBV18
D: .
size: many
CDR3: CASSPLEHQAQHF
DNA: TGTGCCAGCTCACCTCTAGAGCATCAGGCCCAGCATTTT

J: TRBJ1-5
V: TRBV28
D: .
size: .
CDR3: CASSFGNSNQPQHF
DNA: TGTGCCAGCAGTTTCGGGAATAGCAATCAGCCCCAGCATTTT

J: TRBJ1-1
V: TRBV29-1
D: .
size: .
CDR3: CSVEDRSYTEAFF
DNA: TGCAGCGTTGAAGACAGGTCCTACACTGAAGCTTTCTTT

J: TRBJ1-1
V: TRBV4-1
D: .
size: many
CDR3: CASSRTMNTEAFF
DNA: TGCGCCAGCAGCCGAACAATGAACACTGAAGCTTTCTTT

J: TRBJ2-2
V: TRBV29-1
D: TRBD1
size: .
CDR3: CSVGQATGPTGELFF
DNA: TGCAGCGTTGGCCAAGCGACAGGGCCCACCGGGGAGCTGTTTTTT

J: TRBJ1-3
V: TRBV7-8
D: .
size: few
CDR3: CASSLVTGQLGSGNTIYF
DNA: TGTGCCAGCAGCTTAGTGACCGGACAGCTTGGCTCTGGAAACACCATATATTTT

J: TRBJ2-3
V: TRBV11-1
D: TRBD2
size: many
CDR3: CASSSTGSGTSGRYRTDTQYF
DNA: TGTGCCAGCAGCTCCACTGGTAGTGGGACTAGCGGTAGATACCGCACAGATACGCAGTATTTT

J: TRBJ2-7
V: TRBV6-6
D: .
size: many
CDR3: CATLRGAPPHEQYF
DNA: TGTGCCACACTCCGGGGGGCACCCCCCCACGAGCAGTACTTC

J: TRBJ1-1
V: TRBV9
D: .
size: .
CDR3: CASSNWGEGTEAFF
DNA: TGTGCCAGCAGCAACTGGGGAGAGGGCACTGAAGCTTTCTTT

J: TRBJ1-1
V: TRBV28
D: .
size: many
CDR3: CASSSGLLEAFF
DNA: TGTGCCAGCAGCTCCGGCCTCCTAGAAGCTTTCTTT

J: TRBJ1-4
V: TRBV13
D: .
size: many
CDR3: CASSPPNRGVNEKLFF
DNA: TGTGCCAGCAGCCCTCCCAATCGGGGGGTTAATGAAAAACTGTTTTTT

J: TRBJ1-6
V: TRBV6-5
D: TRBD1
size: many
CDR3: CASSYLPLGQRNSPLHF
DNA: TGTGCCAGCAGTTACTTGCCCTTGGGACAGCGTAATTCACCCCTCCACTTT

J: TRBJ1-1
V: TRBV5-5
D: .
size: many
CDR3: CASSLWQMRNTEAFF
DNA: TGTGCCAGCAGCTTGTGGCAGATGAGGAACACTGAAGCTTTCTTT

J: TRBJ1-5
V: TRBV12-3/TRBV12-4
D: .
size: many
CDR3: CASSFAYSNQPQHF
DNA: TGTGCCAGCAGTTTCGCCTACAGCAATCAGCCCCAGCATTTT

J: TRBJ2-7
V: TRBV29-1
D: .
size: few
CDR3: CSVEGGIPYEQYF
DNA: TGCAGCGTTGAAGGGGGGATCCCCTACGAGCAGTACTTC

J: TRBJ1-2
V: TRBV12-3/TRBV12-4
D: .
size: .
CDR3: CASSLLQFYGYTF
DNA: TGTGCCAGCAGTTTATTACAGTTCTATGGCTACACCTTC

J: TRBJ1-1
V: TRBV4-1
D: .
size: few
CDR3: CASSQIKGPKGTEAFF
DNA: TGCGCCAGCAGCCAAATAAAGGGGCCAAAGGGAACTGAAGCTTTCTTT

J: TRBJ2-7
V: TRBV5-1
D: TRBD1
size: many
CDR3: CASSATGQKHEQYF
DNA: TGCGCCAGCAGCGCAACGGGACAGAAACACGAGCAGTACTTC

J: TRBJ2-7
V: TRBV28
D: .
size: many
CDR3: CASRMPGDNYYEQYF
DNA: TGTGCCAGCAGAATGCCGGGGGACAACTACTACGAGCAGTACTTC

J: TRBJ1-5
V: TRBV4-1
D: TRBD1
size: .
CDR3: CASSQLLITGGGNQPQHF
DNA: TGCGCCAGCAGCCAACTCTTAATAACAGGGGGCGGCAATCAGCCCCAGCATTTT